This T cell receptor beta chain was documented in a study of cytomegalovirus exposure and HLA in healthy donors. Nominally healthy donors provided the samples, though records likely missed some immune exposures. The study ran its PCR with 60 Vbeta and 13 Jbeta primers. Method: immunoSEQ multiplex PCR; TCRdb's copy keeps in-frame clones and lacks some. The sample holds about 82,000 clones, around 10% seen once. The CDR3 spans 12 residues. V lost 2 bases and J lost 5, with 6 bases in between. Germline V CDR1 and CDR2: SGHTA, FQGNSA. Sequencing used PBMCs. The chain employs TRBV7-2 and TRBJ2-5; the D gene is possibly TRBD2 (5 bases). The clonotype originates from a man aged 55 to 70 in good health and CMV-seropositive. This CDR3 reads CASSLRGETQYF. The CDR3 DNA is TGTGCCAGCAGCTTACGAGGGGAGACCCAGTACTTC.